The clone carrying this T cell receptor (beta chain) was counted a few times. Its cognate antigen is unknown. The PCR ran on 60 Vbeta and 13 Jbeta primers. Using immunoSEQ multiplex PCR, the repertoire was profiled, and TCRdb retains in-frame clones only, with some absent. Among roughly 180,000 clones listed, roughly 85% were seen once. This sample was included in a study of cytomegalovirus exposure and HLA in healthy donors. Points from the study as a whole: In a later analysis, specific HLA alleles were associated with approximately 17,000 TCR beta sequences at a 0.05 false discovery rate.

With 6 bases clipped from V and 4 bases from J, the junction kept 7 bases outside the gene matches. The CDR3 is 15 residues long. Germline CDR1 and CDR2: MNHEY and SMNVEV (reference sequence). Material for sequencing was PBMCs. The chain is built from TRBV27 and TRBJ2-1; 9 nucleotides line up with TRBD2. This clonotype was obtained from a male donor in good health and CMV-seronegative. The CDR3 sequence: CASSGERGVYNEQFF. CDR3 coding DNA: TGTGCCAGCAGCGGAGAGCGGGGGGTATACAATGAGCAGTTCTTC.